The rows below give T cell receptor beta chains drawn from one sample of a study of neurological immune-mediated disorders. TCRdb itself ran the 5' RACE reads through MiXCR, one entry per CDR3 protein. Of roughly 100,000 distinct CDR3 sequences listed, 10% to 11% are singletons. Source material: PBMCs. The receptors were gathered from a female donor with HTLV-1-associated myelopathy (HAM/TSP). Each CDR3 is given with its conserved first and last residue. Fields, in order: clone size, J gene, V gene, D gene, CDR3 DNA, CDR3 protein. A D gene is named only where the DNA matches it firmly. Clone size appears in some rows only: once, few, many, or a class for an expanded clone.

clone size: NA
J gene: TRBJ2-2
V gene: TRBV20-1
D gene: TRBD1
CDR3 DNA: TGCAGTGCTAGCCGACCGGGACAGGGGACCGGGGAGCTGTTTTTT
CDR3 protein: CSASRPGQGTGELFF

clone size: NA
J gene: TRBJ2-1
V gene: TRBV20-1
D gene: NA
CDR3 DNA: TGCAGTGCTACGGACCTTTCGAGCTCCTACAATGAGCAGTTCTTC
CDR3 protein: CSATDLSSSYNEQFF

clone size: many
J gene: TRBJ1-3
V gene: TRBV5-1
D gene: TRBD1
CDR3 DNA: TGCGCCAGCAGCTTGGACAGGGGTGGAAACACCATATATTTT
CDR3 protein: CASSLDRGGNTIYF

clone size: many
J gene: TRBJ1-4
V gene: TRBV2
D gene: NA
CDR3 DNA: TGTGCCAGCAGCCGAGGGACAACAACTAATGAAAAACTGTTTTTT
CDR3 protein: CASSRGTTTNEKLFF

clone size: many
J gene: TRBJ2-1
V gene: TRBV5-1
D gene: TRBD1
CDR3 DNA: TGCGCCAGTGCCAGACAGGGGACAGACAATGAGCAGTTCTTC
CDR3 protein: CASARQGTDNEQFF

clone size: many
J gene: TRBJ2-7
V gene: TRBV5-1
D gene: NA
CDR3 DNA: TGCGCCAGCAGCTCGACCCGGGCAGGCAGCTCCTACGAGCAGTACTTC
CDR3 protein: CASSSTRAGSSYEQYF

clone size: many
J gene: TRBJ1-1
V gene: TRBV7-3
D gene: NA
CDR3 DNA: TGTGCCAGCAGCTTAACTCAGGGGAGGAACACTGAAGCTTTCTTT
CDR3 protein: CASSLTQGRNTEAFF

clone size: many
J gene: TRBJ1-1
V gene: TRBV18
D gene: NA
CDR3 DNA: TGTGCCAGCTCACCACCGTCCGCGTACACTGAAGCTTTCTTT
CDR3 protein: CASSPPSAYTEAFF

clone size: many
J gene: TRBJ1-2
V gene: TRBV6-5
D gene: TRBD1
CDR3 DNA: TGTGCCAGCAGTCAAAACCCGGGACAGGAGCACTATGGCTACACCTTC
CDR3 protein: CASSQNPGQEHYGYTF

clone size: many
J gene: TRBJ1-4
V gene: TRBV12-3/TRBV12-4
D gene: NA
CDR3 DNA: TGTGCCAGCAGTTACGGGAATAATGAAAAACTGTTTTTT
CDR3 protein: CASSYGNNEKLFF

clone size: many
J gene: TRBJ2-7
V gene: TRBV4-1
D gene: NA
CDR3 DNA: TGCGCCAGCAGCCAAGAAGCGATACGAGGGCAGTACTTC
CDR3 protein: CASSQEAIRGQYF

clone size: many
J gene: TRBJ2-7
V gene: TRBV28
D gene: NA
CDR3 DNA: TGTGCCAGCAGTTTCGGACCGCCCTACGAGCAGTACTTC
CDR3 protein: CASSFGPPYEQYF

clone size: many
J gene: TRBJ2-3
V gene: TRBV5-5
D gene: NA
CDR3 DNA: TGTGCCAGCAGTTCAACCGGGACCCTTACGCAGTATTTT
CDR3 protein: CASSSTGTLTQYF

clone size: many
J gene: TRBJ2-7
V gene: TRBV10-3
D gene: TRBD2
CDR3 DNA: TGTGCCATCAAGAAGGATGGGGGGGGTGTTAAGTACTTC
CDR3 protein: CAIKKDGGGVKYF

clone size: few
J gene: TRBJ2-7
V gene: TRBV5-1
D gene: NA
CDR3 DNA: TGCGCCAGCAGCTTCGGAGCGACAGGAGCCTCCTACGAGCAGTACTTC
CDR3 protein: CASSFGATGASYEQYF

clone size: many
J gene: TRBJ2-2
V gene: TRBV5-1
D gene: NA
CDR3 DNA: TGCGCCAGCAGCTTGGAGGGAGTCTCCCGACGCGGGGAGCTGTTTTTT
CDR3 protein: CASSLEGVSRRGELFF

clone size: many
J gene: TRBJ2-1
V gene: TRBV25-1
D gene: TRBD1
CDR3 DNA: TGTGCCAGCAGTGTATTTACAGGGGGCAATGAGCAGTTCTTC
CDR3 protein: CASSVFTGGNEQFF

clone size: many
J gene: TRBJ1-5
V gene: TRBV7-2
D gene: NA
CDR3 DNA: TGTGCCAGCAGCCATGGACGGCCGAATCAGCCCCAGCATTTT
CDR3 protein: CASSHGRPNQPQHF

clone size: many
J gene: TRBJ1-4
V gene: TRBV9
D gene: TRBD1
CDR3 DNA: TGTGCCAGCAGCGCGTGGACAGGGGGCGGTGAAAAACTGTTTTTT
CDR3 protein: CASSAWTGGGEKLFF

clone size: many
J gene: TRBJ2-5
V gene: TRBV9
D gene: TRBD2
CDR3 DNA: TGTGCCAGCAGCGTAGGTAGCGGGGGGGGGGAGACCCAGTACTTC
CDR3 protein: CASSVGSGGGETQYF

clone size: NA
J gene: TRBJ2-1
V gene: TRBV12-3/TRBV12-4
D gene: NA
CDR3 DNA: TGTGCCAGCAGAGGAGGACTGATACAATGGGAGCAGTTCTTC
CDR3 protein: CASRGGLIQWEQFF

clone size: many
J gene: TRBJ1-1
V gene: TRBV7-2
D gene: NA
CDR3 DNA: TGTGCCAGCAGCCAACAGGTGAACACTGAAGCTTTCTTT
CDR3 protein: CASSQQVNTEAFF

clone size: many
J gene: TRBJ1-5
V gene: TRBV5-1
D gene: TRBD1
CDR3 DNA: TGCGCCAGCAGCGACGGACAGGGAGGGGGTCAGCCCCAGCATTTT
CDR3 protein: CASSDGQGGGQPQHF

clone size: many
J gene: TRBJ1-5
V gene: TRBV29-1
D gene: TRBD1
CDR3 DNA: TGCAGCGCCATCGCGGGACAGGGAAATCAGCCCCAGCATTTT
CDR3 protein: CSAIAGQGNQPQHF

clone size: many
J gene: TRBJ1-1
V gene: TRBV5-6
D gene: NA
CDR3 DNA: TGTGCCAGCAGCCAGGACCTAGGGAACACTGAAGCTTTCTTT
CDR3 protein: CASSQDLGNTEAFF

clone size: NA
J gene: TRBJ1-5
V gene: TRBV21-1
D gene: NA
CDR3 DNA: TGTGCCAGCACCCAAAAGGTAGTAGGACAGGTGATTTATAGCAATCTGCCCCAACATTTT
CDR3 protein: CASTQKVVGQVIYSNLPQHF

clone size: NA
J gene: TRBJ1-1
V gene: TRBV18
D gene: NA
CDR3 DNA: TGTGCCAGCTCATACTCCGGGACGGACACTGAAGCTTTCTTT
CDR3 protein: CASSYSGTDTEAFF

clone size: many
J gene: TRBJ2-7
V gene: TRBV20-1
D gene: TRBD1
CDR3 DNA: TGCAGTGCATCCCCCTGGGACAGCTCCTACGAGCAGTACTTC
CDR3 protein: CSASPWDSSYEQYF

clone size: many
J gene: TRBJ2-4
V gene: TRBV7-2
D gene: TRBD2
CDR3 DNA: TGTGCCAGCAGCTATAGCGGGGGGTTAAACATTCAGTACTTC
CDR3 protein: CASSYSGGLNIQYF

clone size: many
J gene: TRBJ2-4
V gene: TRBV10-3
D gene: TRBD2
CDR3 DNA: TGTGCCATCAGTGAGCGGCTAGCGGGGGGGCTAGCCAAAAACATTCAGTACTTC
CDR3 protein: CAISERLAGGLAKNIQYF

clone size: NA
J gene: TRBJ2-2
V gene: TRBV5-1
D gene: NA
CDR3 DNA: TGCGCCAGCAGCTTGTCCGCGAACACCGGGGAGCTGTTTTTT
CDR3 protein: CASSLSANTGELFF

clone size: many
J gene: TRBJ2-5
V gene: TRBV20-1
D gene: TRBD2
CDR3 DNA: TGCAGTGCTAGATCTAGCGGGGGGGTGGGAGAGACCCAGTACTTC
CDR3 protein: CSARSSGGVGETQYF

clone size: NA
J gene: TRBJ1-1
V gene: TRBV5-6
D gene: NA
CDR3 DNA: TGTACCAGCAGCTACGACGGTACTGAAGCTTTCTTT
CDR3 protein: CTSSYDGTEAFF

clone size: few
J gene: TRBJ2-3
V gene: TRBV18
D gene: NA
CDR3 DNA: TGTGCCAGCTCGTCCGCTAGCACAGATACGCAGTATTTT
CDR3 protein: CASSSASTDTQYF

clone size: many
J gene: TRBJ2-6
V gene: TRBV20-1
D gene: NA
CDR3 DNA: TGCAGTGCTAGAAAGGGTTCTGGGGCCAACGTCCTGACTTTC
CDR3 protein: CSARKGSGANVLTF

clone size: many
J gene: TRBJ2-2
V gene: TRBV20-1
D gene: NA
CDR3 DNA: TGCAGTGCTAGAGATATGACAGGGAACACCGGGGAGCTGTTTTTT
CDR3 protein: CSARDMTGNTGELFF

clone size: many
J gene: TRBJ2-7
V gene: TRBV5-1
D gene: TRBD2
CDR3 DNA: TGCGCCAGCAGCCCGGAGATGGGGGGGGAGGAGCAGTACTTC
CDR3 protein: CASSPEMGGEEQYF

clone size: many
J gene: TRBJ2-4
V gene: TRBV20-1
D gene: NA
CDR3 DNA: TGCAGTGTCGGCTTGTGGGAAGCCAAAAACATTCAGTACTTC
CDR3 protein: CSVGLWEAKNIQYF

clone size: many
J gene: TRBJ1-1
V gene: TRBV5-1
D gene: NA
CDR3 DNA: TGCGCCAGCAGCTACGCGGTGGGGTCTCGAACTGAAGCTTTCTTT
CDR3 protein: CASSYAVGSRTEAFF

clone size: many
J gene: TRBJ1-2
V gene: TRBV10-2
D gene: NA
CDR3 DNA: TGCGCCAGCAGCGAAGGTCCCCTGTCGAGTGGCTACACCTTC
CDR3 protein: CASSEGPLSSGYTF

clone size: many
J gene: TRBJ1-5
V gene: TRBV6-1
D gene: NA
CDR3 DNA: TGTGCCAGCAGTGAAGGGGGGCTTAGCAATCAGCCCCAGCATTTT
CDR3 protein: CASSEGGLSNQPQHF

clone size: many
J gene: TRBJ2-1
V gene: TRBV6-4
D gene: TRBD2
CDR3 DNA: TGTGCCAGCAGTGACTTAGGGGAGGGCTTGGGGAATGAGCAGTTCTTC
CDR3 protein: CASSDLGEGLGNEQFF